This T cell receptor beta chain is from a study of cytomegalovirus exposure and HLA in healthy donors. Germline V gives CDR1 SGHRS, CDR2 YFSETQ. The CDR3 contains 17 residues. Trimming left V 3 bases short and J 0 bases short, with 13 bases between. 60 Vbeta and 13 Jbeta primers were used in PCR. This table comes from immunoSEQ multiplex PCR, and its TCRdb copy is limited to in-frame clones, with some not included. The table includes some 130,000 clones, 75% to 80% detected once. The sample comprised PBMCs. This sequence joins TRBV5-1 and TRBJ1-6; a possible D gene is TRBD1 (5 bases). The sequence was obtained from a man aged 25 to 45 in good health and CMV-seronegative. CDR3 sequence (DNA): TGCGCCAGCAGCTCCGGACAAATGAGCTCCTATAATTCACCCCTCCACTTT. Translating it yields CASSSGQMSSYNSPLHF. Filled out from reference TRBV5-1 and TRBJ1-6, the complete variable domain reads KAGVTQTPRYLIKTRGQQVTLSCSPISGHRSVSWYQQTPGQGLQFLFEYFSETQRNKGNFPGRFSGRQFSNSRSEMNVSTLELGDSALYLCASSSGQMSSYNSPLHFGNGTRLTVT.